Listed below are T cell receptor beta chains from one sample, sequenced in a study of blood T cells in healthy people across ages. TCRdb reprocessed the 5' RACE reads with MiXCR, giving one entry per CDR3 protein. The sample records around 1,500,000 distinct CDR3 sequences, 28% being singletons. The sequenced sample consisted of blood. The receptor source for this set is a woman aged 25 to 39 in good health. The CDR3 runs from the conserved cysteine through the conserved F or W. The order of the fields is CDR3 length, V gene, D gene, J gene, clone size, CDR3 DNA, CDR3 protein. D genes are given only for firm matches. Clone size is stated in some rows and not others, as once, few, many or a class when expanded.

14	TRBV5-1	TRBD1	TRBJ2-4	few	TGCGCCAGCAGCTGGGGACAGGCTGAAAACATTCAGTACTTC	CASSWGQAENIQYF
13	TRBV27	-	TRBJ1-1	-	TGTGCCAGCAGTTCGCGGATGAACACTGAAGCTTTCTTT	CASSSRMNTEAFF
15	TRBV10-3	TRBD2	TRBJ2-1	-	TGTGCCATCAGTGAATTAGCGGGGGGGGACAATGAGCAGTTCTTC	CAISELAGGDNEQFF
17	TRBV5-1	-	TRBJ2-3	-	TGCGCCAGCAGCTTGCGGGGGCCGGTGACTAGCACAGATACGCAGTATTTT	CASSLRGPVTSTDTQYF
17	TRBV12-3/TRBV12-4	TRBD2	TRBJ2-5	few	TGTGCCAGCAGTTTTCAGTGGACCGGGAGGGTTGGAGAGACCCAGTACTTC	CASSFQWTGRVGETQYF
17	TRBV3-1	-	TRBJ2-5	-	TGTGCCAGCAGCCAAGATGGCCGGGGGACCCTACAAGAGACCCAGTACTTC	CASSQDGRGTLQETQYF
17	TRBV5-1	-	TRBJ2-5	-	TGCGCCAGCAGCTTGTCCCAGGGACTGCTTGTCCAAGAGACCCAGTACTTC	CASSLSQGLLVQETQYF
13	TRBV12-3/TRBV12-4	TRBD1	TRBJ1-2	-	TGTGCCAGCAGGACAACAGGGGGCCTGGGCTACACCTTC	CASRTTGGLGYTF
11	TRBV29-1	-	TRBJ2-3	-	TGCAGCGTTCACAGGACAGATACGCAGTATTTT	CSVHRTDTQYF
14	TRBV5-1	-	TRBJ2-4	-	TGCGCCAGCAATGAGGGTTACTGGGGCGGCATTCAGTACTTC	CASNEGYWGGIQYF
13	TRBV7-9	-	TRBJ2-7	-	TGTGCCAGCAGCCCCGAGGTCCCCTACGAGCAGTACTTC	CASSPEVPYEQYF
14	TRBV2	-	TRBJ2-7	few	TGTGCCAGCAGTGTTAATGACGCCTACAATGAGCAGTACTTC	CASSVNDAYNEQYF
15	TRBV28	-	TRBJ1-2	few	TGTGCCAGCACCTTGGGCCAGGGGAGTGGGTATGGCTACACCTTC	CASTLGQGSGYGYTF
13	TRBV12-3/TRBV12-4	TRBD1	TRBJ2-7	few	TGTGCCAGTCGACAGGGGACGACCTACGAGCAGTACTTC	CASRQGTTYEQYF
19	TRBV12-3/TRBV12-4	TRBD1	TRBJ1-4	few	TGTGCCAGCAGTAACAACCGACAGGGATATCTTACAACTAATGAAAAACTGTTTTTT	CASSNNRQGYLTTNEKLFF
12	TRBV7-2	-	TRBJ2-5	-	TGTGCCAGCAGCTGGAGGAGAGAGACCCGGTACTTC	CASSWRRETRYF
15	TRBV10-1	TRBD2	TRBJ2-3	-	TGCGCCAGCAGTGATCCAGCGGGGGAAGGGGATACGCAGTATTTT	CASSDPAGEGDTQYF
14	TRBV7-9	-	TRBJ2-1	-	TGTGCCAGCAGCTTCGTCAACTCCATCAATGAGCAGTTCTTC	CASSFVNSINEQFF
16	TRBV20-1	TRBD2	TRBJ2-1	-	TGCAGTGCTAGAGGGAGCCTAGCGGGAGGTTTCCATGAGCAGTTCTTC	CSARGSLAGGFHEQFF
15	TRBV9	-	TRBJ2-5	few	TGTACCAGCAGCGTAGAAGGCAACGTAGAAGAGACCCAGTACTTC	CTSSVEGNVEETQYF
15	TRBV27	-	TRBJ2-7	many	TGTGCCAGCAGTCCCACGGACAGTGTCGCCTACGAGCAGTACTTC	CASSPTDSVAYEQYF
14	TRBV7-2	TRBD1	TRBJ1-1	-	TGTGCCAGCAGAACGACAGGGGGCAACACTGAAGCTTTCTTT	CASRTTGGNTEAFF
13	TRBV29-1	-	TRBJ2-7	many	TGCAGTGGAGAACGGGGTGAGGGCTACGAGCAGTACTTC	CSGERGEGYEQYF
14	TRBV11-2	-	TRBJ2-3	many	TGTGCCAGCAGCTTAGACCATAGCACAGATACGCAGTATTTT	CASSLDHSTDTQYF
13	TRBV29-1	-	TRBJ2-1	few	TGCAGCGTTGCTTCGAGCGCAAACAATGAGCAGTTCTTC	CSVASSANNEQFF
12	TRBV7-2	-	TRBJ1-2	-	TGTGCCAGCAGTTCGGGGGAAGTGCGGGGCACCTTC	CASSSGEVRGTF
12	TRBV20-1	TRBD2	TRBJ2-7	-	TGCAGTGCCGTGAGCGGGAGCAACGAGCAGTACTTC	CSAVSGSNEQYF
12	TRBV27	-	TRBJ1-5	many	TGTGCCAGCGCGTCGGGTCGTCAGCCCCAGCATTTT	CASASGRQPQHF
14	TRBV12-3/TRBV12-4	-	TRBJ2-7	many	TGTGCCAGCAGTTTGTCGACTGCCGCCTACGAGCAGTACTTC	CASSLSTAAYEQYF
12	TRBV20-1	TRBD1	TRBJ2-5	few	TGCAGTGCTACCGGGACAGACTACAAGCAGTACTTC	CSATGTDYKQYF
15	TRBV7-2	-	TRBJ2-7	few	TGTGCCAGCAGCCTGCTAGGAGGGGGCCGGAATGAGCAGTACTTC	CASSLLGGGRNEQYF
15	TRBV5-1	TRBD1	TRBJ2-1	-	TGCGCCAGCAGCTCAAGGACAGGGGACTTCAATGAGCAGTTCTTC	CASSSRTGDFNEQFF